The next 32 T cell receptor beta chains were all read from a single sample in a study of T cell repertoires in cytomegalovirus infection. TCRdb re-called the reads with MiXCR, one entry per CDR3 protein. The sample has 230,000 or so distinct CDR3 sequences; over 15% are singletons. The sample was CD8+ T cells from PBMCs. The receptors were gathered from a human donor in good health (CMV status not recorded). Some clones in this sample may be carry-over from other donors' samples.

The chain recombines TRBV7-2 with TRBJ2-5; unclear D gene. Trimming pared 5 bases from V and 5 bases from J, leaving 24 bases between. Germline lookup yields CDR1 SGHTA and CDR2 FQGNSA. CDR3 length: 17 residues. DNA for the CDR3: TGTGCCAGCAGCGATGACCCAGGTCACACGAAACCGGAGACCCAGTACTTC. As protein: CASSDDPGHTKPETQYF.

This clonotype came up many times. V gene TRBV7-9 combines with J gene TRBJ2-7; D possibly corresponds to TRBD2 (5 bases). CDR1 is SEHNR, CDR2 FQNEAQ, per germline (reference sequence). Trimming cost V 10 bases and J 2 bases, with 12 bases left between them. CDR3 length: 12 amino acids. Here the CDR3 DNA reads TGTGCCACTGGAGGAAGACCCTACGAGCAGTACTTC. Protein sequence: CATGGRPYEQYF.

There are many counts of this clonotype. V usage is TRBV7-3 and J usage is TRBJ2-6, with 9 bases aligning to TRBD1. Trimming at V came to 3 bases and at J to 0 bases, leaving 12 bases not matched to a gene. There are 20 residues in the CDR3. Germline V gene lookup returns CDR1 SGHTA and CDR2 FQGTGA. CDR3 region: CASSFRPPGTGYSGANVLTF. The CDR3 coding sequence is TGTGCCAGCAGCTTTAGGCCTCCCGGGACAGGGTACTCTGGGGCCAACGTCCTGACTTTC.

This clonotype was detected only a few times. The rearrangement uses TRBV7-8 and TRBJ2-7; D gene uncertain. Trimming removed 5 bases at V and 6 bases at J, with 11 bases between. In germline, CDR1 is SGHVS, CDR2 FQNEAQ. There are 12 residues in the CDR3. The CDR3 DNA reads TGTGCCAGCAGCCCGGGCCCCAGCGAGCAGTACTTC. It codes for CASSPGPSEQYF. Based on the CDR3 plus reference TRBV7-8 and TRBJ2-7, the full variable domain is GAGVSQSPRYKVAKRGQDVALRCDPISGHVSLFWYQQALGQGPEFLTYFQNEAQLDKSGLPSDRFFAERPEGSVSTLKIQRTQQEDSAVYLCASSPGPSEQYFGPGTRLTVT.

A word on this clonotype: A read error is possible here, since a much larger clone lies one base away. The chain carries TRBV6-6 and TRBJ1-2; no clear D gene. Trimming left V 5 bases short and J 2 bases short, with 15 bases between. The CDR3 length is 15 residues. The germline CDR1 and CDR2 sequences are MNHNY and SVGAGI (reference sequence). DNA of the CDR3: TGTGCCAGCAGTCTAATACTCGGATGGAACTATGGCTACACCTTC. Translated: CASSLILGWNYGYTF.

This clonotype has a count of ten or more. The rearrangement joins TRBV7-6 to TRBJ2-4; 9 bases are shared with TRBD2. Germline trimming cut 1 base from V and 0 bases from J; bases unmatched to any gene: 4. The CDR3 extends over 17 amino acids. Per germline, CDR1 SGHVS and CDR2 FNYEAQ. In DNA, the CDR3 is TGTGCCAGCAGCTTAGGTCCTAGCGGGATAGCCAAAAACATTCAGTACTTC. Its translation is CASSLGPSGIAKNIQYF.

There are many counts of this clonotype. V usage is TRBV27 and J usage is TRBJ1-5; D remains ambiguous. Trimming pared 0 bases from V and 1 base from J, leaving 4 bases between. Germline CDR1 reads MNHEY; CDR2 reads SMNVEV (reference sequence). This CDR3 has 14 residues. The CDR3 nucleotides are TGTGCCAGCAGTTTATCGCGCAGCAATCAGCCCCAGCATTTT. Amino acid sequence: CASSLSRSNQPQHF.

The chain uses TRBV29-1 and TRBJ2-1, with 8 bases lining up with TRBD2. Germline CDR1 is SQVTM and CDR2 is ANQGSEA. The CDR3 is made up of 15 amino acids. The J segment lost 2 bases and the V segment lost 7 bases, leaving 10 bases of the junction unmatched. CDR3 protein: CSAGPGGVAYNEQFF. The CDR3 region has the DNA TGCAGCGCCGGACCCGGGGGGGTCGCCTACAATGAGCAGTTCTTC.

In its sample, this clonotype was seen once. This chain connects TRBV6-5 to TRBJ2-1; D call uncertain. V lost 3 bases and J 2 bases, leaving 11 bases between the germline ends. Germline CDR1 MNHEY, CDR2 SVGAGI. The CDR3 runs to 15 residues. The chain's CDR3 is CASSYSQSTYNEQFF. The CDR3 DNA sequence: TGTGCCAGCAGTTATTCCCAGTCAACCTACAATGAGCAGTTCTTC.

This clonotype was detected only a few times. The V call is TRBV6-6, the J call TRBJ2-3; D is possibly TRBD1 (7 bases). There are 16 residues in the CDR3. The V end was cut by 2 bases, the J end by 2 bases, with 14 bases between. The germline V gene encodes CDR1 MNHNY and CDR2 SVGAGI (reference sequence). This CDR3 is CASSYVRGESTDTQYF. Written as DNA, the CDR3 is TGTGCCAGCAGTTACGTCAGGGGGGAGTCCACAGATACGCAGTATTTT.

This chain joins TRBV4-1 and TRBJ2-1; 8 nucleotides match TRBD1. J gave up 6 bases and V 0 bases, and 4 bases lay outside the gene matches. The CDR3 has 15 amino acids. Germline CDR1 MGHRA, CDR2 YSYEKL. Here the CDR3 DNA reads TGCGCCAGCAGCCAAGATGTCGGGACAGGCAATGAGCAGTTCTTC. Encoded protein: CASSQDVGTGNEQFF.

This clonotype was observed a few times. V and J are TRBV29-1 and TRBJ1-1, with 8 positions matching TRBD1. CDR1 and CDR2 from the germline V gene are SQVTM and ANQGSEA. This CDR3 has 15 amino acids. V trimming: 5 bases; J trimming: 2 bases; junction bases outside the gene matches: 10. In DNA, the CDR3 is TGCAGCGTTTCCTTTGACAGGGGTCCAAACACTGAAGCTTTCTTT. Translating it yields CSVSFDRGPNTEAFF.

Of note for this clonotype: With a much larger clone just one base away, this may be a read error. This rearrangement joins TRBV4-1 to TRBJ1-3; 8 positions agree with TRBD1. Germline V gives CDR1 MGHRA, CDR2 YSYEKL. The CDR3 has 15 residues. CDR3 residues: CASSPGTGFGNTLYF. DNA for the CDR3: TGCGCCAGCAGCCCCGGGACAGGATTCGGAAACACCTTATATTTT.

This clonotype was seen many times. V is TRBV12-3 or TRBV12-4 and J is TRBJ1-5; TRBD1 aligns across 7 bases. V shed 3 bases, J shed 5 bases, and the junction held 10 bases outside the gene matches. The CDR3 has 16 residues. The DNA of the CDR3 is TGTGCCAGCAGTTTGTATCGGCAGGGGGAGGATCAGCCCCAGCATTTT. It translates to CASSLYRQGEDQPQHF.

At least ten counts were recorded for this clonotype. This chain joins TRBV6-1 and TRBJ1-2, with D maybe TRBD1 (6 bases). This CDR3 contains 15 residues. Germline-derived CDR1 and CDR2 are MNHNS and SASEGT. V lost 2 bases and J lost 3, with 13 bases in between. This chain's CDR3 is CASSEMGGEDYGYTF. CDR3 sequence (DNA): TGTGCCAGCAGTGAAATGGGGGGCGAGGACTATGGCTACACCTTC.

As to this clonotype: One end of the junction is discordant with germline, which a read error may explain. This rearrangement joins TRBV13 to TRBJ2-7, with TRBD2 matching over 11 bases. The CDR3 covers 16 residues. Germline V lookup: CDR1 PRHDT, CDR2 FYEKMQ (reference sequence). The CDR3 DNA reads as TGCGCCAGCAGCTTGGTGTTCCTAGCGGGGGGTTCCGAGCAGTACTTC. It yields the protein CASSLVFLAGGSEQYF.

This clonotype was detected ten times or more. This rearrangement joins TRBV25-1 to TRBJ2-5; D is unresolved. V was cut by 11 bases and J by 2 bases, with 12 bases left in between. Germline-derived CDR1 and CDR2 are MGHDK and SYGVNS. The CDR3 is made up of 12 amino acids. The DNA for the CDR3 is TGTGCCCCCTGCCCGCCTCAAGAGACCCAGTACTTC. Its protein is CAPCPPQETQYF.

This sequence joins TRBV6-6 and TRBJ1-1; perhaps TRBD1 as D (5 bases). CDR1 and CDR2 (germline): MNHNY, SVGAGI (reference sequence). The CDR3 is 15 amino acids. V lost 5 bases and J lost 2, with 15 bases in between. In DNA form, the CDR3 reads TGTGCCAGCAGTCGAATCTCGACAGTTAACACTGAAGCTTTCTTT. As protein: CASSRISTVNTEAFF.

This clonotype was seen a handful of times. The genes are TRBV6-5 and TRBJ2-1; D gene uncertain. The V end lost 6 bases, the J end lost 4 bases, and 4 bases lay between the germline ends. This CDR3 comprises 11 residues. CDR1 is MNHEY, CDR2 SVGAGI, per germline. The DNA of the CDR3 is TGTGCCAGCAGGGTATACAATGAGCAGTTCTTC. It encodes CASRVYNEQFF.

This clonotype was observed a handful of times. The chain employs TRBV4-1 and TRBJ1-2; 10 bases match TRBD1. The germline CDR1 and CDR2 sequences are MGHRA and YSYEKL. Trimming took 1 base from V and 4 from J; bases not matched to a gene: 3. The CDR3 length is 15 residues. CDR3: CASSQAWTGGYGYTF. The CDR3 DNA reads TGCGCCAGCAGCCAAGCGTGGACAGGGGGCTATGGCTACACCTTC.

The genes are TRBV7-9 and TRBJ2-3, with 9 bases fitting TRBD2. Trimming at V came to 1 base and at J to 1 base, leaving 6 bases not matched to a gene. CDR3 size: 17 residues. Germline V gene data show CDR1 as SEHNR and CDR2 as FQNEAQ (reference sequence). The CDR3 here is CASSLVASGEGTDTQYF. The CDR3 DNA reads as TGTGCCAGCAGCTTAGTGGCTAGCGGGGAAGGCACAGATACGCAGTATTTT.

About this clonotype: A clone one base away is much larger, so this may be a read error. The V call is TRBV12-3 or TRBV12-4, the J call TRBJ1-4; maybe TRBD1 (6 bases). The CDR3 is 16 residues long. CDR3 loop: CTSSTPLGGRNEKLFF. The CDR3 DNA reads TGTACCAGCAGCACCCCTTTAGGGGGGCGAAATGAAAAACTGTTTTTT.

This clonotype was observed a handful of times. The chain is built from TRBV5-1 and TRBJ1-1; TRBD1 agrees at 7 bases. The length of the CDR3 is 14 residues. CDR1 and CDR2 from the germline V gene are SGHRS and YFSETQ. Unmatched junction bases numbered 9, after V lost 7 bases and J lost 3 bases. DNA of the CDR3: TGCGCCAGCGCCCGAGCAGGGGGGTACACTGAAGCTTTCTTT. It codes for CASARAGGYTEAFF.

This clonotype was found many times. The chain combines TRBV19 with TRBJ2-3, with D maybe TRBD1 (6 bases). V gave up 6 bases and J gave up 0 bases, with 10 bases separating them. Germline assignment: CDR1 LNHDA and CDR2 SQIVND (reference sequence). CDR3 length equals 14 residues. CDR3 bases: TGTGCCAGTAGCACAGGGTTGAGCACAGATACGCAGTATTTT. This sequence encodes CASSTGLSTDTQYF. Full variable domain (rest looked up from reference TRBV19 and TRBJ2-3): DGGITQSPKYLFRKEGQNVTLSCEQNLNHDAMYWYRQDPGQGLRLIYYSQIVNDFQKGDIAEGYSVSREKKESFPLTVTSAQKNPTAFYLCASSTGLSTDTQYFGPGTRLTVL.

This clonotype was detected only a few times. The CDR3 sequence is CASSHTGTGGIFGANVLTF. The DNA of the CDR3 is TGTGCCAGCAGCCACACCGGGACAGGGGGTATCTTTGGGGCCAACGTCCTGACTTTC. The chain has TRBV7-9 and TRBJ2-6; 11 positions agree with TRBD1. The CDR3 length is 19 residues. V shed 5 bases and J 3 bases; nucleotides not matched to a gene: 12. CDR1 SEHNR and CDR2 FQNEAQ come from the germline V gene (reference sequence).

This clonotype was seen ten or more times. The chain has TRBV29-1 and TRBJ2-7; no reliable D call. V lost 1 base to trimming and J lost 5 bases, with 6 bases between them. The CDR3 loop spans 11 amino acids. Germline V CDR1 and CDR2: SQVTM, ANQGSEA. In DNA form, the CDR3 reads TGCAGCGTTGAAGGAGAGAACGAGCAGTACTTC. Residues: CSVEGENEQYF.

This clonotype has just a few counts. The chain has TRBV12-3 or TRBV12-4 and TRBJ1-1; a possible D gene is TRBD1 (5 bases). V shed 4 bases and J shed 1 base, with 10 bases lying between them. This CDR3 has 14 amino acids. The CDR3: CASSWGEANTEAFF. CDR3 DNA: TGTGCCAGCAGTTGGGGGGAAGCGAACACTGAAGCTTTCTTT.

At least ten counts were recorded for this clonotype. The rearrangement links TRBV7-2 to TRBJ1-5; a possible D gene is TRBD1 (6 bases). The CDR3 contains 12 residues. Trimming pared 1 base from V and 9 bases from J, leaving 7 bases between. Germline lookup yields CDR1 SGHTA and CDR2 FQGNSA. The CDR3 DNA follows: TGTGCCAGCAGCTTAGGAGGGGGGCCCCAGCATTTT. Its translation is CASSLGGGPQHF.

This clonotype was observed many times. This chain joins TRBV19 and TRBJ2-1; the D gene is possibly TRBD2 (5 bases). The germline V gene encodes CDR1 LNHDA and CDR2 SQIVND (reference sequence). This CDR3 region has 13 residues. V was pared by 3 bases and J by 7 bases, with 10 bases between. CDR3 bases: TGTGCCAGTAGTATCCTTGAGGGAAATGAGCAGTTCTTC. Translation gives CASSILEGNEQFF.

This chain connects TRBV5-5 to TRBJ2-3; D may be TRBD1 (6 bases). The ends were cut back, 4 bases at V and 4 bases at J, with 22 bases in the middle. CDR3 length: 17 amino acids. Per the germline V gene, CDR1 is SGHKS and CDR2 is YYEKEE (reference sequence). CDR3 sequence reads: CASSPAWPGESPDTQYF. The CDR3 DNA sequence: TGTGCCAGCAGCCCGGCTTGGCCAGGGGAGAGTCCAGATACGCAGTATTTT.

Many counts were recorded for this clonotype. The V and J genes are TRBV28 and TRBJ2-2; D gene ambiguous. The V end lost 6 bases, the J end lost 4 bases, and 21 bases lay between the germline ends. The length of the CDR3 is 17 residues. In germline, CDR1 is MDHEN, CDR2 SYDVKM. CDR3 sequence (DNA): TGTGCCAGCAGCCCTACCTGGGGAAGGGCCATCACCGGGGAGCTGTTTTTT. It yields the protein CASSPTWGRAITGELFF.

This clonotype was counted many times. The rearrangement uses TRBV7-8 and TRBJ1-4, with D tentatively TRBD1 (5 bases). The CDR3 is 18 amino acids. Trimming removed 0 bases from V and 0 bases from J, with 14 bases in between. CDR1 and CDR2 from the germline V gene are SGHVS and FQNEAQ. The DNA of the CDR3 is TGTGCCAGCAGCTTAGCCGGGACGGTTTATGCAACTAATGAAAAACTGTTTTTT. Translated: CASSLAGTVYATNEKLFF. Together with reference TRBV7-8 and TRBJ1-4, the CDR3 gives the full variable domain: GAGVSQSPRYKVAKRGQDVALRCDPISGHVSLFWYQQALGQGPEFLTYFQNEAQLDKSGLPSDRFFAERPEGSVSTLKIQRTQQEDSAVYLCASSLAGTVYATNEKLFFGSGTQLSVL.